The entry below gives a single T cell receptor beta chain sequence along with its context. Its antigen is not known. The data belong to a study of blood T cells in healthy people across ages. Primed by a sample-barcoded 5' primer and a J-beta primer mix, a second PCR proceeded for 7 to 11 cycles. TCRdb itself ran the 5' RACE reads through MiXCR, one entry per CDR3 protein. Among some 1 million distinct CDR3 sequences, over 35% were seen once, and the ten largest hold approximately 17%. Whole-study findings and limits: Expanded clonotype changes were possibly confounded by unknown donor CMV status.

This receptor was obtained from an older woman in good health. Sequencing was done on a sample of blood.

CDR3: CASSSGTGIGNQPQHF. CDR3 bases: TGTGCCAGCAGTTCCGGGACAGGGATTGGCAATCAGCCCCAGCATTTT. The rearrangement uses TRBV27 and TRBJ1-5, with TRBD1 matching 9 bases. This CDR3 contains 16 residues. Germline CDR1 and CDR2: MNHEY and SMNVEV (reference sequence). The ends lost 4 bases at V and 2 bases at J; junction bases unmatched: 6.